This TCR beta chain came from a study of CD8 T cells in Susac syndrome. Reverse transcription of 0.5 to 1 ug RNA was performed with random hexamers. TCRdb re-called the immunoSEQ multiplex PCR reads through MiXCR, storing one row per CDR3 protein. Found here are roughly 120,000 distinct CDR3 sequences, 85% to 95% of them singletons; the top ten hold roughly 0.088%. This clonotype showed up just once. Per the germline V gene, CDR1 is SSHAT and CDR2 is FNYEAQ (reference sequence). There are 15 residues in the CDR3. V lost 5 bases, J lost 2 bases, and 13 bases lay in between. This chain connects TRBV7-7 to TRBJ1-3, with D perhaps TRBD1 (6 bases). The receptor was isolated from a human donor with multiple sclerosis. The sample was CD4+ T cells from PBMCs. The CDR3 region has the DNA TGTGCCAGCAGCCCGGTGGCAGGGGCTGGAAACACCATATATTTT. Its translation is CASSPVAGAGNTIYF.